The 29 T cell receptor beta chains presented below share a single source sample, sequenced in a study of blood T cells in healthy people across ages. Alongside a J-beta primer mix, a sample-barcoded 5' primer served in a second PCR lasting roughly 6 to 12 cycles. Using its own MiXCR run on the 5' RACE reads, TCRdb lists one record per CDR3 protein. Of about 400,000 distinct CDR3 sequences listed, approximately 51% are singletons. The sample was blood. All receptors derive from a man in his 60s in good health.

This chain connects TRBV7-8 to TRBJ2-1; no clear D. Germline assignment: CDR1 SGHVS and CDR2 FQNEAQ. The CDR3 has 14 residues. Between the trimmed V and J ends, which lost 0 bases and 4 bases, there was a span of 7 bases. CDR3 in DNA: TGTGCCAGCAGCTTAGCTTCGGAGTACAATGAGCAGTTCTTC. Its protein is CASSLASEYNEQFF.

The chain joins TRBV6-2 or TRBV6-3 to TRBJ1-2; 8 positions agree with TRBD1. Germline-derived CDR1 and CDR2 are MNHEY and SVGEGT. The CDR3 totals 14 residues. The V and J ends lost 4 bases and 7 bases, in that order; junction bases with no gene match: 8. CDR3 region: CASSSAGGAFGYTF. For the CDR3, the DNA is TGTGCCAGCAGTTCGGCAGGGGGCGCGTTTGGCTACACCTTC.

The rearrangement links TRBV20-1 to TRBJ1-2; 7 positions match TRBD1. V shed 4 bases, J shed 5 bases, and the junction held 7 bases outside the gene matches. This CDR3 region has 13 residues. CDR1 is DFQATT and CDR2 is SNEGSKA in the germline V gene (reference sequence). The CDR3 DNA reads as TGCAGTGCTAAGCAGACAGGGAATTATGGCTACACCTTC. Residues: CSAKQTGNYGYTF.

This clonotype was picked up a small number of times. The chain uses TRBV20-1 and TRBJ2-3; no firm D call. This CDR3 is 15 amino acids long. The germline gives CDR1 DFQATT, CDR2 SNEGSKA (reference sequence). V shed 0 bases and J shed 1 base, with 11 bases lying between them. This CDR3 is CSARDAGSRTDTQYF. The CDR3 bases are TGCAGTGCTAGAGATGCCGGTTCCCGCACAGATACGCAGTATTTT.

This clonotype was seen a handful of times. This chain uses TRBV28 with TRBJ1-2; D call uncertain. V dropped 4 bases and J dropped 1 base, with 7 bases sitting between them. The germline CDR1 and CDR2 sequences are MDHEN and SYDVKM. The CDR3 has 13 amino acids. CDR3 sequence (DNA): TGTGCCAGCAGTTGGACGGTTAACTATGGCTACACCTTC. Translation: CASSWTVNYGYTF.

The CDR3 here is CASSQEDRTGDEQFF. Written as DNA, the CDR3 is TGCGCCAGCAGCCAAGAGGACAGGACGGGGGATGAGCAGTTCTTC. This chain connects TRBV4-1 to TRBJ2-1, with D maybe TRBD1 (7 bases). Looked up from germline, CDR1 is MGHRA and CDR2 is YSYEKL. Trimming removed 0 bases from V and 8 bases from J, with 14 bases in between. The CDR3 is 15 residues long.

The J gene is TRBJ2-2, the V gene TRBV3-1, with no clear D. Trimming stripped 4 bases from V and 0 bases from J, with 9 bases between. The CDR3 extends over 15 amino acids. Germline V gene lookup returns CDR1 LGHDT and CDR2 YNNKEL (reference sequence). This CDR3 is CASSRKASNTGELFF. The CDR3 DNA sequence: TGTGCCAGCAGCCGAAAGGCTTCGAACACCGGGGAGCTGTTTTTT. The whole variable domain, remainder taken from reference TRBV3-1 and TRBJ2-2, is DTAVSQTPKYLVTQMGNDKSIKCEQNLGHDTMYWYKQDSKKFLKIMFSYNNKELIINETVPNRFSPKSPDKAHLNLHINSLELGDSAVYFCASSRKASNTGELFFGEGSRLTVL.

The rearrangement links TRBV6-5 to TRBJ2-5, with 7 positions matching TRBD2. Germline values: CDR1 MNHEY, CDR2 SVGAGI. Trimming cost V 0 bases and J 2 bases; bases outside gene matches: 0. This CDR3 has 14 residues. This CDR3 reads CASSYSGGQETQYF. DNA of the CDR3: TGTGCCAGCAGTTACTCGGGGGGGCAAGAGACCCAGTACTTC.

DNA for the CDR3: TGTGCCAGCAGCGTACCCCCAGGCGAGCAGTACTTC. Protein: CASSVPPGEQYF. The chain is built from TRBV9 and TRBJ2-4; D ambiguous. The DNA end is more similar to TRBJ2-7, so the J call may be wrong. CDR3 length: 12 amino acids. Germline CDR1 and CDR2: SGDLS and YYNGEE.

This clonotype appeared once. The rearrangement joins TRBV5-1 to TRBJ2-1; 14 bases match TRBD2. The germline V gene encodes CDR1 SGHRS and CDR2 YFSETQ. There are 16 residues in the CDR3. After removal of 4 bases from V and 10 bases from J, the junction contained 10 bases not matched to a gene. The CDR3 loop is CASSLGLAGVQYEQFF. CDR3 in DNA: TGCGCCAGCAGCCTGGGACTAGCGGGAGTGCAGTACGAGCAGTTCTTC.

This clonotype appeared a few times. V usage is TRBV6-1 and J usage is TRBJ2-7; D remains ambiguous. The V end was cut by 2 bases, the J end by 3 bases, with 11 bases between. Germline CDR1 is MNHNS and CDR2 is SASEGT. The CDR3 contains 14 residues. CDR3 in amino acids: CASSETPGGYEQYF. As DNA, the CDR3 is TGTGCCAGCAGTGAAACCCCCGGTGGCTACGAGCAGTACTTC.

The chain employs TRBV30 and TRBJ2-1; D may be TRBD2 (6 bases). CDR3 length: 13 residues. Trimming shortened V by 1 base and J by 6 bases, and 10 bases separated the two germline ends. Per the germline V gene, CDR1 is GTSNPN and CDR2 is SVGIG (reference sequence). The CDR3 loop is CAWSAAGFNEQFF. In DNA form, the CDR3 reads TGTGCCTGGAGTGCGGCGGGGTTCAATGAGCAGTTCTTC. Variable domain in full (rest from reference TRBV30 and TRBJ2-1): SQTIHQWPATLVQPVGSPLSLECTVEGTSNPNLYWYRQAAGRGLQLLFYSVGIGQISSEVPQNLSASRPQDRQFILSSKKLLLSDSGFYLCAWSAAGFNEQFFGPGTRLTVL.

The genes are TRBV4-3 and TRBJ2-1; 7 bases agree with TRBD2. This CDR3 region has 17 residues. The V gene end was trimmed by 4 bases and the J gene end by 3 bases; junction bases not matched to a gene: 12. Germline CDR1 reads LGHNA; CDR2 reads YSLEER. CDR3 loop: CASSPTLSGSSYNEQFF. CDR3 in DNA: TGCGCCAGCAGCCCTACCCTTAGCGGGTCTAGCTACAATGAGCAGTTCTTC.

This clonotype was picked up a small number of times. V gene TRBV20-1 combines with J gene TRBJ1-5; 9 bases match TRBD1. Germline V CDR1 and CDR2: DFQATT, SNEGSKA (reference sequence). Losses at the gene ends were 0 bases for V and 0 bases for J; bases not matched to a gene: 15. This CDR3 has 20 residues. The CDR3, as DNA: TGCAGTGCTAGAGATCCGTTCGGGACAGGGTACCTCAATAGCAATCAGCCCCAGCATTTT. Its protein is CSARDPFGTGYLNSNQPQHF.

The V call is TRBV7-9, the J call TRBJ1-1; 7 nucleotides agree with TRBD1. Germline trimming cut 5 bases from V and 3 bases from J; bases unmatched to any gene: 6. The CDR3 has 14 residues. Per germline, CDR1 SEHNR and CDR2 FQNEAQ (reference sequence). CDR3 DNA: TGTGCCAGCAGCGAGGGGGCTGGGTACACTGAAGCTTTCTTT. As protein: CASSEGAGYTEAFF.

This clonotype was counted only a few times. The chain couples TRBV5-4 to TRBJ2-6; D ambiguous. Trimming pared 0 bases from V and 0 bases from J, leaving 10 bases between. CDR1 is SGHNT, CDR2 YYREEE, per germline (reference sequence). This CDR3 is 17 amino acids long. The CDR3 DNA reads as TGTGCCAGCAGCTTGGATCGGCGGATCTCTGGGGCCAACGTCCTGACTTTC. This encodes CASSLDRRISGANVLTF.

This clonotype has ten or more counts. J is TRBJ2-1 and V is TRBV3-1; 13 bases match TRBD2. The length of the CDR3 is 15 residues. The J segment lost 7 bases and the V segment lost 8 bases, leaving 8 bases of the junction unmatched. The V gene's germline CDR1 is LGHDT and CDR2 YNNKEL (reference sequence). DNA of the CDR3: TGTGCCAGCCAACTTTTGACTAGCGGGAGGAATGAGCAGTTCTTC. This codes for CASQLLTSGRNEQFF.

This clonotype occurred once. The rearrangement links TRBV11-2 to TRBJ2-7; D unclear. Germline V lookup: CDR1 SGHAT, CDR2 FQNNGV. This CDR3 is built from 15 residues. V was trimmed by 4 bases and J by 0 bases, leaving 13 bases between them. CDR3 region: CASSSLSASSYEQYF. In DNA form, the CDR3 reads TGTGCCAGCAGCTCGCTTTCGGCGAGCTCCTACGAGCAGTACTTC. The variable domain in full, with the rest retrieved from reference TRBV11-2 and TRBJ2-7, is EAGVAQSPRYKIIEKRQSVAFWCNPISGHATLYWYQQILGQGPKLLIQFQNNGVVDDSQLPKDRFSAERLKGVDSTLKIQPAKLEDSAVYLCASSSLSASSYEQYFGPGTRLTVT.

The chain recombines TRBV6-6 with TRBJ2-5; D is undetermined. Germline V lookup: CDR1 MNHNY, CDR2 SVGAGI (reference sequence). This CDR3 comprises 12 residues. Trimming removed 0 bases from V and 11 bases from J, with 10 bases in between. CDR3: CASSYSVVEQYF. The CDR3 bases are TGTGCCAGCAGTTACTCGGTGGTTGAGCAGTACTTC.

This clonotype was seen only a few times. The CDR3 nucleotides are TGTGCCAGCACCCCGGGACAGGGGAACTATGGCTACACCTTC. This translates into CASTPGQGNYGYTF. The rearrangement joins TRBV11-2 to TRBJ1-2; TRBD1 matches at 10 bases. Unmatched junction bases numbered 4, after V lost 7 bases and J lost 2 bases. There are 14 residues in the CDR3. Germline lookup yields CDR1 SGHAT and CDR2 FQNNGV.

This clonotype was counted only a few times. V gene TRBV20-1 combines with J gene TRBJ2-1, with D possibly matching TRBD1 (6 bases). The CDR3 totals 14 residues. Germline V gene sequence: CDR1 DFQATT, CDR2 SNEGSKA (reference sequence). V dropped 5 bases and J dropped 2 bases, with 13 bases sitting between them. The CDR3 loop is CSADNRVAYNEQFF. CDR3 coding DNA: TGCAGTGCTGACAACAGGGTTGCCTACAATGAGCAGTTCTTC.

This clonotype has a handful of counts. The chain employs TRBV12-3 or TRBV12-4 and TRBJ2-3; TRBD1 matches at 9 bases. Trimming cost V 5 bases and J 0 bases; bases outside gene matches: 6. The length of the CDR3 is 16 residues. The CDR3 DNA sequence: TGTGCCAGCAGTGGAAGGGGACAGGGAAGCACAGATACGCAGTATTTT. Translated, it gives CASSGRGQGSTDTQYF.

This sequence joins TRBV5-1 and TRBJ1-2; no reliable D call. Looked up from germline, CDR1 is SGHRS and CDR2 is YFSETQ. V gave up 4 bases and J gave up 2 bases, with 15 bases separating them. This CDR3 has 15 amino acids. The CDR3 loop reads CASSDLGGQNYGYTF. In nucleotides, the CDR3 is TGCGCCAGCAGCGACTTGGGTGGGCAGAACTATGGCTACACCTTC.

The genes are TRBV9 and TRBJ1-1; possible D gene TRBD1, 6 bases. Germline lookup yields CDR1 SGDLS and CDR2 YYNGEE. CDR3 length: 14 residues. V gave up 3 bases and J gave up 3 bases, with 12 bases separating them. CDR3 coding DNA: TGTGCCAGCAGCGCCACAGGGTATGACACTGAAGCTTTCTTT. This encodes CASSATGYDTEAFF.

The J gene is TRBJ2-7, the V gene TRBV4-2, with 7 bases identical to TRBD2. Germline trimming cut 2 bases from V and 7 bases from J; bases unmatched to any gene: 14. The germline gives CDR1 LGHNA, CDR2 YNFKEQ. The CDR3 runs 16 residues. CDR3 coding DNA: TGTGCCAGCAGCCAACGAGGGGCTAGCGGTGGGAATGAGCAGTACTTC. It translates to CASSQRGASGGNEQYF.

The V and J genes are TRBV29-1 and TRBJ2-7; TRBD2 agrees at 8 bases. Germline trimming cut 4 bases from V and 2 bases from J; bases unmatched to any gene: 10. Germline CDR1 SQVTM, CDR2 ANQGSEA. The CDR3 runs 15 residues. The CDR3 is CSVGGGSGATYEQYF. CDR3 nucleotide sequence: TGCAGCGTTGGGGGAGGTAGCGGGGCTACCTACGAGCAGTACTTC.

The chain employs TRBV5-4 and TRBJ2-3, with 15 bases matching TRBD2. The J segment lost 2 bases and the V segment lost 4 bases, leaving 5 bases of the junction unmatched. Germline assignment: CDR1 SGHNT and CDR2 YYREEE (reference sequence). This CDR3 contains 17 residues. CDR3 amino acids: CASSRGTSGRNTDTQYF. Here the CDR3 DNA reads TGTGCCAGCAGCCGCGGGACTAGCGGGAGGAACACAGATACGCAGTATTTT.

The CDR3 bases are TGTGCCAGCAGCCCTACGGCTGCGCGGAGAACAGATACGCAGTATTTT. Translation gives CASSPTAARRTDTQYF. The rearrangement uses TRBV7-2 and TRBJ2-3; no reliable D call. Trimming shortened V by 5 bases and J by 3 bases, and 18 bases separated the two germline ends. Germline CDR1 and CDR2: SGHTA and FQGNSA. This CDR3 has 16 amino acids.

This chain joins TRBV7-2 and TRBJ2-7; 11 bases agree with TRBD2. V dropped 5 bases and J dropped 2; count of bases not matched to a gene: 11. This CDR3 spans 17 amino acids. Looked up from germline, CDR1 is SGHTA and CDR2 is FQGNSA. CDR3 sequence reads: CASSLPARGLAAYEQYF. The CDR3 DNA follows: TGTGCCAGCAGCCTCCCCGCTAGGGGACTAGCGGCCTACGAGCAGTACTTC.